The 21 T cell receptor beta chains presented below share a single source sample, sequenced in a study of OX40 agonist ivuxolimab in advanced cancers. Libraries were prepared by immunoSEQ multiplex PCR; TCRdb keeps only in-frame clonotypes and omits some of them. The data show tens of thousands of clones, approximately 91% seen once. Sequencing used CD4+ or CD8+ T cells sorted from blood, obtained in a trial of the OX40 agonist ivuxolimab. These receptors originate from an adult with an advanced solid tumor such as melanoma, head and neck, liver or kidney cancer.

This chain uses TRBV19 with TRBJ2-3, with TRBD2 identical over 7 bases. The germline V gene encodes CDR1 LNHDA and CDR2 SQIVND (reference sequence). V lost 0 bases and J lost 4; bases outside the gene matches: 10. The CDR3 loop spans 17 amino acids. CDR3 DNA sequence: TGTGCCAGTAGTATAGATCTGGGGGGAGGGCCTTCAGATACGCAGTATTTT. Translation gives CASSIDLGGGPSDTQYF.

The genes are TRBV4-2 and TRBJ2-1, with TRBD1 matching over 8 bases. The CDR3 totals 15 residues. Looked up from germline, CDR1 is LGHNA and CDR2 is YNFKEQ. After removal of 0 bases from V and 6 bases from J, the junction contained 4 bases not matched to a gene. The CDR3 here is CASSQDRGQFNEQFF. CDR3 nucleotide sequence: TGTGCCAGCAGCCAAGACAGGGGGCAATTCAATGAGCAGTTCTTC.

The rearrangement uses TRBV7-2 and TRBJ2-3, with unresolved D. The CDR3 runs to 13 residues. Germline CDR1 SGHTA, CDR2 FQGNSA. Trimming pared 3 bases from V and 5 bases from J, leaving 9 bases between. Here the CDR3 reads CASSFSERDTQYF. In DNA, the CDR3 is TGTGCCAGCAGCTTCAGCGAAAGAGATACGCAGTATTTT.

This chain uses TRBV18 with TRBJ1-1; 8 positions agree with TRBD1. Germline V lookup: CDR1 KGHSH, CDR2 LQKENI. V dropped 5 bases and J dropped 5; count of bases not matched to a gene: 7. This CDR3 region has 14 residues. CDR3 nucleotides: TGTGCCAGCTCAAAGACAGGGGTCGATACTGAAGCTTTCTTT. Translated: CASSKTGVDTEAFF.

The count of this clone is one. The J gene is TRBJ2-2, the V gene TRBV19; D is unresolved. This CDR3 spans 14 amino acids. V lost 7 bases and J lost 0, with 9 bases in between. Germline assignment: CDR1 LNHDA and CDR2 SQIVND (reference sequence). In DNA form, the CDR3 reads TGTGCCAGTATTTCGCAGGCGAACACCGGGGAGCTGTTTTTT. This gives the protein CASISQANTGELFF. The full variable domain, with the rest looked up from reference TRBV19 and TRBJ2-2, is DGGITQSPKYLFRKEGQNVTLSCEQNLNHDAMYWYRQDPGQGLRLIYYSQIVNDFQKGDIAEGYSVSREKKESFPLTVTSAQKNPTAFYLCASISQANTGELFFGEGSRLTVL.

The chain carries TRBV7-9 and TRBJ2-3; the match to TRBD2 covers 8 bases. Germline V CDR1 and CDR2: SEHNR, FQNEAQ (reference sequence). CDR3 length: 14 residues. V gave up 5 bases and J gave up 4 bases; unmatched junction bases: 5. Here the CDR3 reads CASSRTSPPDTQYF. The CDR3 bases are TGTGCCAGCAGCCGGACTAGCCCCCCAGATACGCAGTATTTT.

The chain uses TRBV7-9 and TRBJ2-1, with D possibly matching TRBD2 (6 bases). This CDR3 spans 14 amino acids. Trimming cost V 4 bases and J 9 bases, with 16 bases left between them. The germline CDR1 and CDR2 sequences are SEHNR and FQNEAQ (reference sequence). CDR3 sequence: CASSSSLAPLEQFF. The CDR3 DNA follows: TGTGCCAGCAGCTCCAGTCTAGCGCCGCTTGAGCAGTTCTTC.

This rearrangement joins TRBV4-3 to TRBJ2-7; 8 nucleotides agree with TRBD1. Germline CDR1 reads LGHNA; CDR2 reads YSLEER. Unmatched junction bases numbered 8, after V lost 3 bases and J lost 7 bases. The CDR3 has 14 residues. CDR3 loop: CASSQVTGVGEQYF. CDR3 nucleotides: TGCGCCAGCAGCCAGGTGACAGGGGTTGGGGAGCAGTACTTC.

CDR3 protein: CASSRRDGHETQYF. The CDR3 nucleotides read TGTGCCAGCAGCCGTAGAGACGGGCATGAGACCCAGTACTTC. The chain has TRBV12-1 and TRBJ2-5. TRBV12-1 is flagged as a pseudogene. The CDR3 is 14 amino acids.

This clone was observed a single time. DNA of the CDR3: TGTGCCAGTAGGCAGAGCTCTGGGGCCAACGTCCTGACTTTC. This encodes CASRQSSGANVLTF. V usage is TRBV19 and J usage is TRBJ2-6; no clear D gene. V lost 6 bases and J 0 bases, leaving 6 bases between the germline ends. Germline CDR1 LNHDA, CDR2 SQIVND (reference sequence). The CDR3 totals 14 residues.

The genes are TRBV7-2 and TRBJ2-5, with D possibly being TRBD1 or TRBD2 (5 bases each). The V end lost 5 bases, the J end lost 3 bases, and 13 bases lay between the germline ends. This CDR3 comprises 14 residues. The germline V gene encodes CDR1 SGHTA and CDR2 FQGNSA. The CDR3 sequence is CASSVGPVKETQYF. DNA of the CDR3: TGTGCCAGCAGCGTGGGACCAGTAAAAGAGACCCAGTACTTC.

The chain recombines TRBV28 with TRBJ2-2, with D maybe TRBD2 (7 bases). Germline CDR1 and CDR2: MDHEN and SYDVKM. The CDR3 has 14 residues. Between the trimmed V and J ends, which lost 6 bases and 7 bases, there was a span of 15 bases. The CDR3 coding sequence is TGTGCCAGCAGCCTCGGGGGGCGAGGCGGGGAGCTGTTTTTT. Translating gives CASSLGGRGGELFF.

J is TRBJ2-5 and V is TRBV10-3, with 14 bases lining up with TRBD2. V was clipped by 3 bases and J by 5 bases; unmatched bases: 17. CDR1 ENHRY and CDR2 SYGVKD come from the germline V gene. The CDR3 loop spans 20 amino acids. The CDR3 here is CAISDIPGLAGEGGEETQYF. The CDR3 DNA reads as TGTGCCATCAGTGATATACCGGGACTAGCGGGAGAAGGTGGCGAGGAGACCCAGTACTTC.

The CDR3 DNA sequence: TGTGCCAGCAACCATCGGAGCGGGGAAGAGACCCAGTACTTC. This gives the protein CASNHRSGEETQYF. This rearrangement joins TRBV7-9 to TRBJ2-5; 7 bases line up with TRBD2. Per germline, CDR1 SEHNR and CDR2 FQNEAQ (reference sequence). The CDR3 is 14 residues long. Unmatched junction bases numbered 8, after V lost 7 bases and J lost 3 bases.

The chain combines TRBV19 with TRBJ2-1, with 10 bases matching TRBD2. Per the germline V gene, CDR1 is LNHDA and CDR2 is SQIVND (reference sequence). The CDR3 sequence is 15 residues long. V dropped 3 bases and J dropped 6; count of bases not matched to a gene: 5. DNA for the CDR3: TGTGCCAGTAGTATGGGTTCTAGCGGGAGCAATGAGCAGTTCTTC. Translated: CASSMGSSGSNEQFF.

The chain's CDR3 is CASSLGPWGTYEQYF. For the CDR3, the DNA is TGTGCCAGCAGCTTAGGTCCCTGGGGGACCTACGAGCAGTACTTC. The chain combines TRBV7-8 with TRBJ2-7, with D perhaps being TRBD1 or TRBD2 (5 bases each). Between the trimmed V and J ends, which lost 1 base and 2 bases, there was a span of 12 bases. Germline V gene sequence: CDR1 SGHVS, CDR2 FQNEAQ. CDR3 length: 15 residues.

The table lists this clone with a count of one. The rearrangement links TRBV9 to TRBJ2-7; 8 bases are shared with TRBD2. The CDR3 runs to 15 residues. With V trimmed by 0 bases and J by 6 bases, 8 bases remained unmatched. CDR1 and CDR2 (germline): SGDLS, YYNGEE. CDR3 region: CASSVGVSGTSEQYF. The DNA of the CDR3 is TGTGCCAGCAGCGTAGGTGTTAGCGGGACTTCCGAGCAGTACTTC.

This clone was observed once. CDR3 bases: TGTGCCAGCTCACCACCGGGGAGGTCCAATGAGCAGTTCTTC. It specifies CASSPPGRSNEQFF. This chain uses TRBV18 with TRBJ2-1, with D perhaps TRBD2 (6 bases). This CDR3 comprises 14 residues. V was pared by 0 bases and J by 6 bases, with 9 bases between. The germline gives CDR1 KGHSH, CDR2 LQKENI.

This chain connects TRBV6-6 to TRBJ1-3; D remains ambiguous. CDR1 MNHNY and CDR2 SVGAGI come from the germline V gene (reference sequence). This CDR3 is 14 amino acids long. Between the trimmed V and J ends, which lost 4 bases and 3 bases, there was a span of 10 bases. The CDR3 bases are TGTGCCAGCAGTTCCATTACGGGTGGAAACACCATATATTTT. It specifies CASSSITGGNTIYF.

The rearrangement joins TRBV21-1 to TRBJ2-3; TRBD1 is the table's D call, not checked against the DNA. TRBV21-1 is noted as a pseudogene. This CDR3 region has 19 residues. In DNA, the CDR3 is TGTGCCAGCAGCACGAAACGGGAACCGGGACAGGGAAAGTTTTTTACGCAGTATTTT. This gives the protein CASSTKREPGQGKFFTQYF.

The CDR3 loop reads CASSFPNSKWEQYF. In DNA, the CDR3 is TGTGCCAGCAGTTTCCCCAATTCGAAGTGGGAGCAGTACTTC. The genes are TRBV28 and TRBJ2-7, with no clear D. Trimming took 3 bases from V and 7 from J, leaving 16 bases between them. There are 14 residues in the CDR3. CDR1 is MDHEN and CDR2 is SYDVKM in the germline V gene.